The 2 T cell receptor beta chains reported below all come from one sample, sequenced in a study of identical twins. TCRdb reanalysed the 5' RACE reads using MiXCR and keeps one entry per CDR3 protein. Of 220,000 or so distinct CDR3 sequences detected, roughly 7% appear once; the ten largest clones hold approximately 3.7%. These data were also reused for a study on yellow fever vaccine responses in identical twins.

Material: memory (CD45RO+) T cells sorted from blood. These receptors were collected from a woman younger than 35 in good health.

This clonotype was seen only a few times. The V call is TRBV4-1, the J call TRBJ1-4, with a possible D match to TRBD1 (5 bases). The CDR3 runs to 18 residues. Germline V gene data show CDR1 as MGHRA and CDR2 as YSYEKL. The V and J ends lost 3 bases and 5 bases respectively, with 22 bases between them. Here the CDR3 reads CASSQGLQTQGFNEKLFF. As DNA, the CDR3 is TGCGCCAGCAGCCAGGGACTGCAGACTCAGGGCTTCAATGAAAAACTGTTTTTT.

In its sample, this clonotype was seen many times. V is TRBV6-1 and J is TRBJ1-1; a possible D gene is TRBD1 (6 bases). The CDR3 consists of 16 residues. CDR1 and CDR2 (germline): MNHNS, SASEGT. Trimming left V 4 bases short and J 14 bases short, with 29 bases between. CDR3 coding DNA: TGTGCCAGCAGTGCACATGACAGGACTACCGTTTTGAGGGTCTTCTTT. Amino acids: CASSAHDRTTVLRVFF.